The rows below give T cell receptor beta chains drawn from one sample of a study of T cell responses to AZD1222 COVID-19 vaccine. Sequencing used immunoSEQ multiplex PCR; TCRdb keeps in-frame clones, though not all of them. Among about 180,000 clones, just over 85% were seen once, and the ten largest hold roughly 11%. The sequencing used peripheral blood, collected 28 days after the second AZD1222 dose. The receptors shown here come from an adult who received the AZD1222 COVID-19 vaccine. Each CDR3 is given without its conserved first and last residue.

CDR3 protein: ASSLSRTADGYT
V gene: TRBV7-2

CDR3 protein: ASRPGQGAVTNEKLF
V gene: TRBV5-6

CDR3 protein: ASSQSRQGGTGELF
V gene: TRBV4-3

CDR3 protein: ASSPGVGGQETQY
V gene: TRBV11-3

CDR3 protein: ASSQTNSPLH
V gene: TRBV3-1/TRBV3-2

CDR3 protein: ASSSLRGTEAF
V gene: TRBV12-3/TRBV12-4

CDR3 protein: ASSVGPQGRTGELF
V gene: TRBV9

CDR3 protein: ASSLSRDNSPLH
V gene: TRBV28

CDR3 protein: ASSPVRGTGELF
V gene: TRBV14

CDR3 protein: ATSSNRAGDNSPLH
V gene: TRBV15

CDR3 protein: ASGDLQETQY
V gene: TRBV19

CDR3 protein: ASSLVQGAVNTEAF
V gene: TRBV7-8

CDR3 protein: ASSLAVITDTQY
V gene: TRBV11-2

CDR3 protein: ASSFDSGANVLT
V gene: TRBV5-1

CDR3 protein: ASSYSTTKPNYGYT
V gene: TRBV6-2/TRBV6-3

CDR3 protein: ATSDQQGGWD
V gene: TRBV24-1

CDR3 protein: ASSLDTGLADTQY
V gene: TRBV7-9

CDR3 protein: ATSTEDEKLF
V gene: TRBV15

CDR3 protein: AISESQGFHQPQH
V gene: TRBV10-3

CDR3 protein: ASSELRMSGELF
V gene: TRBV6-1

CDR3 protein: ASSTAKGSTYGYT
V gene: TRBV9

CDR3 protein: ASTRGGLNTEAF
V gene: TRBV5-1

CDR3 protein: ASSDRDRHYEQY
V gene: TRBV5-1

CDR3 protein: ASSQAGRAPRQY
V gene: TRBV14